This entry is about one TCR beta chain. TCRdb reprocessed the 5' RACE reads, keeping one entry per CDR3 protein, no DNA. Reported are 550,000 or so distinct CDR3 sequences; the ten largest clones contain under 4.5%. These data are taken from a study of T cells expressing NK-cell markers. CDR1 and CDR2 (germline): LGHDT, YNNKEL (reference sequence). This CDR3 region has 15 residues. V and J are TRBV3-1 and TRBJ2-7; TCRdb reports TRBD1, a call that lacks DNA to check it against. This sequence was found in a man in his late teens or twenties in good health. Sequencing was performed on blood T cells: a sorted CD56 or NKG2C T cell subset, CD4+ or CD8+ T cells, or bulk PBMC T cells (not recorded which). CDR3 residues: CASSQIRDPLYEQYF.